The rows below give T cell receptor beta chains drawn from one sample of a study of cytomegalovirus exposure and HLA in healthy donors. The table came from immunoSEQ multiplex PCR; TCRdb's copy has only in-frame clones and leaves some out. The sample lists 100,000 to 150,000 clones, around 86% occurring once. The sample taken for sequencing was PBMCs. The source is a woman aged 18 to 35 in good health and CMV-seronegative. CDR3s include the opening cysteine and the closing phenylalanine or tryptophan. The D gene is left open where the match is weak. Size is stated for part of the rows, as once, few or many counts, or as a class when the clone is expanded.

CDR3 protein: CASSLGELGFNEQFF
CDR3 DNA: TGTGCCAGCAGCTTGGGGGAGCTCGGGTTCAATGAGCAGTTCTTC
D gene: NA
J gene: TRBJ2-1
V gene: TRBV5-8
clone size: NA

CDR3 protein: CASSPGDIRESYGYTF
CDR3 DNA: TGTGCCAGTAGTCCCGGGGACATCAGGGAATCCTATGGCTACACCTTC
D gene: NA
J gene: TRBJ1-2
V gene: TRBV19
clone size: NA

CDR3 protein: CASSQEDRGLYGYTF
CDR3 DNA: TGTGCCAGCAGCCAAGAGGACAGGGGCCTTTATGGCTACACCTTC
D gene: TRBD1
J gene: TRBJ1-2
V gene: TRBV9
clone size: few

CDR3 protein: CASKLMEDTEAFF
CDR3 DNA: TGTGCCAGCAAGTTAATGGAGGACACTGAAGCTTTCTTT
D gene: NA
J gene: TRBJ1-1
V gene: TRBV28
clone size: NA

CDR3 protein: CASSLAGEKLFF
CDR3 DNA: TGTGCCAGCAGCTTAGCGGGGGAAAAACTGTTTTTT
D gene: NA
J gene: TRBJ1-4
V gene: TRBV11-3
clone size: NA

CDR3 protein: CASSPRTTTSEQFF
CDR3 DNA: TGTGCCAGCAGCCCCCGCACTACGACCAGCGAGCAGTTCTTC
D gene: NA
J gene: TRBJ2-1
V gene: TRBV5-4
clone size: few

CDR3 protein: CASSQISGTTYNEQFF
CDR3 DNA: TGTGCCAGCAGCCAAATTAGCGGGACGACCTACAATGAGCAGTTCTTC
D gene: TRBD2
J gene: TRBJ2-1
V gene: TRBV14
clone size: NA

CDR3 protein: CASSLGLGEDSYNEQFF
CDR3 DNA: TGTGCCAGCAGCTTAGGGCTAGGAGAGGATTCCTACAATGAGCAGTTCTTC
D gene: NA
J gene: TRBJ2-1
V gene: TRBV11-2
clone size: NA

CDR3 protein: CASSPTGTSSDTQYF
CDR3 DNA: TGTGCCAGCAGTCCAACCGGGACTAGTTCAGATACGCAGTATTTT
D gene: TRBD2
J gene: TRBJ2-3
V gene: TRBV27
clone size: NA

CDR3 protein: CASSPPGQGRNEQYF
CDR3 DNA: TGTGCCAGTAGTCCTCCGGGACAGGGCCGGAACGAGCAGTACTTC
D gene: TRBD1
J gene: TRBJ2-7
V gene: TRBV19
clone size: NA

CDR3 protein: CASSELAGAFSYEQYF
CDR3 DNA: TGTGCCAGCAGCGAACTGGCGGGCGCATTCTCCTACGAGCAGTACTTC
D gene: NA
J gene: TRBJ2-7
V gene: TRBV7-9
clone size: NA

CDR3 protein: CASIPSLGTGASGANVLTF
CDR3 DNA: TGTGCCAGCATTCCTTCGCTCGGGACAGGGGCTTCTGGGGCCAACGTCCTGACTTTC
D gene: TRBD1
J gene: TRBJ2-6
V gene: TRBV7-9
clone size: NA

CDR3 protein: CASRQRPGTGKYF
CDR3 DNA: TGTGCCAGCAGACAGCGCCCCGGGACAGGGAAGTACTTC
D gene: TRBD1
J gene: TRBJ2-7
V gene: TRBV6-5
clone size: NA

CDR3 protein: CASSMGGPSYEQYF
CDR3 DNA: TGTGCCAGTAGTATGGGGGGACCCTCCTACGAGCAGTACTTC
D gene: NA
J gene: TRBJ2-7
V gene: TRBV19
clone size: once

CDR3 protein: CASSPGQGGAYGYTF
CDR3 DNA: TGTGCCAGCAGCCCTGGACAGGGAGGCGCCTATGGCTACACCTTC
D gene: TRBD1
J gene: TRBJ1-2
V gene: TRBV5-4
clone size: NA

CDR3 protein: CASSRQLREPQHF
CDR3 DNA: TGTGCCAGCAGCCGCCAATTACGGGAGCCCCAGCATTTT
D gene: NA
J gene: TRBJ1-5
V gene: TRBV28
clone size: few

CDR3 protein: CASSLSPGWTGELFF
CDR3 DNA: TGCGCCAGCAGCTTGTCGCCAGGTTGGACCGGGGAGCTGTTTTTT
D gene: NA
J gene: TRBJ2-2
V gene: TRBV5-1
clone size: NA

CDR3 protein: CASSFTRLYEQYF
CDR3 DNA: TGTGCCAGCAGTTTCACCAGATTATACGAGCAGTACTTC
D gene: NA
J gene: TRBJ2-7
V gene: TRBV27
clone size: NA

CDR3 protein: CASSLVQGQGWAYGYTF
CDR3 DNA: TGTGCCAGCAGCTTAGTACAGGGGCAGGGATGGGCCTATGGCTACACCTTC
D gene: TRBD1
J gene: TRBJ1-2
V gene: TRBV7-8
clone size: NA

CDR3 protein: CASSPRTVPSYNEQFF
CDR3 DNA: TGTGCCAGCAGTCCGAGGACAGTCCCATCCTACAATGAGCAGTTCTTC
D gene: NA
J gene: TRBJ2-1
V gene: TRBV2
clone size: NA

CDR3 protein: CASSDGGSRIGYTF
CDR3 DNA: TGTGCCAGCAGCGATGGGGGGTCGCGGATTGGCTACACCTTC
D gene: NA
J gene: TRBJ1-2
V gene: TRBV6-1
clone size: once

CDR3 protein: CASSWGRDSAYNEQFF
CDR3 DNA: TGTGCCAGCAGCTGGGGGAGGGACTCAGCCTACAATGAGCAGTTCTTC
D gene: TRBD2
J gene: TRBJ2-1
V gene: TRBV7-3
clone size: NA

CDR3 protein: CASSYGWGVNTEAFF
CDR3 DNA: TGTGCCAGCAGTTACGGGTGGGGAGTGAACACTGAAGCTTTCTTT
D gene: NA
J gene: TRBJ1-1
V gene: TRBV7-6
clone size: NA

CDR3 protein: CASSLATGRYEQYF
CDR3 DNA: TGTGCCAGCAGCTTAGCTACAGGAAGATACGAGCAGTACTTC
D gene: NA
J gene: TRBJ2-7
V gene: TRBV11-2
clone size: NA

CDR3 protein: CSALSRVQGLSYEQYF
CDR3 DNA: TGCAGCGCTTTGTCCAGGGTTCAAGGCCTCTCCTACGAGCAGTACTTC
D gene: NA
J gene: TRBJ2-7
V gene: TRBV29-1
clone size: NA

CDR3 protein: CAIQTSSYEQYF
CDR3 DNA: TGTGCCATCCAGACTAGTAGTTACGAGCAGTACTTC
D gene: NA
J gene: TRBJ2-7
V gene: TRBV2
clone size: NA

CDR3 protein: CASSIAGGGLREQYF
CDR3 DNA: TGTGCCAGTAGTATAGCGGGAGGGGGTCTGCGGGAGCAGTACTTC
D gene: TRBD2
J gene: TRBJ2-7
V gene: TRBV19
clone size: NA

CDR3 protein: CASSLATVGGYTF
CDR3 DNA: TGTGCCAGCAGCTTAGCCACAGTGGGTGGCTACACCTTC
D gene: NA
J gene: TRBJ1-2
V gene: TRBV7-2
clone size: NA

CDR3 protein: CASIPGLGSNQPQHF
CDR3 DNA: TGCGCCAGCATTCCAGGGCTAGGAAGCAATCAGCCCCAGCATTTT
D gene: NA
J gene: TRBJ1-5
V gene: TRBV10-2
clone size: NA

CDR3 protein: CASSAGSTYEQYF
CDR3 DNA: TGTGCCAGCAGCGCAGGATCGACCTACGAGCAGTACTTC
D gene: NA
J gene: TRBJ2-7
V gene: TRBV9
clone size: once

CDR3 protein: CASSPPGQGFQPQHF
CDR3 DNA: TGTGCCAGCAGTCCCCCGGGACAGGGTTTTCAGCCCCAGCATTTT
D gene: TRBD1
J gene: TRBJ1-5
V gene: TRBV28
clone size: NA

CDR3 protein: CASSLGRTGRSSYNEQFF
CDR3 DNA: TGTGCCAGCAGCTTAGGGAGGACAGGGCGAAGCTCCTACAATGAGCAGTTCTTC
D gene: TRBD1
J gene: TRBJ2-1
V gene: TRBV7-9
clone size: NA

CDR3 protein: CACSDGDQPQHF
CDR3 DNA: TGTGCCTGCTCGGACGGGGATCAGCCCCAGCATTTT
D gene: NA
J gene: TRBJ1-5
V gene: TRBV2
clone size: NA

CDR3 protein: CASSGGLGAGKLFF
CDR3 DNA: TGTGCCAGCAGTGGCGGTCTGGGGGCCGGAAAACTGTTTTTT
D gene: NA
J gene: TRBJ1-4
V gene: TRBV27
clone size: NA

CDR3 protein: CASSPRTSGYEQYF
CDR3 DNA: TGCGCCAGCAGCCCGCGGACTAGCGGCTACGAGCAGTACTTC
D gene: TRBD2
J gene: TRBJ2-7
V gene: TRBV4-1
clone size: NA

CDR3 protein: CASRDSEPGYTF
CDR3 DNA: TGTGCCAGTCGGGACAGCGAGCCCGGCTACACCTTC
D gene: TRBD1
J gene: TRBJ1-2
V gene: TRBV19
clone size: NA

CDR3 protein: CASSRITSQETQYF
CDR3 DNA: TGCGCCAGCAGCCGTATAACTAGTCAAGAGACCCAGTACTTC
D gene: NA
J gene: TRBJ2-5
V gene: TRBV10-2
clone size: few

CDR3 protein: CASRWAGGRGETQYF
CDR3 DNA: TGTGCCAGCCGGTGGGCAGGGGGCCGGGGGGAGACCCAGTACTTC
D gene: TRBD1
J gene: TRBJ2-5
V gene: TRBV2
clone size: once

CDR3 protein: CASSPSAEAFF
CDR3 DNA: TGTGCCAGCAGCCCGTCCGCTGAAGCTTTCTTT
D gene: NA
J gene: TRBJ1-1
V gene: TRBV5-8
clone size: NA

CDR3 protein: CASSSGRGLSYEQYF
CDR3 DNA: TGCGCCAGCAGCTCTGGCAGGGGGCTCTCCTACGAGCAGTACTTC
D gene: TRBD1
J gene: TRBJ2-7
V gene: TRBV5-1
clone size: NA

CDR3 protein: CASSPGQGAAYEQYF
CDR3 DNA: TGCGCCAGCAGCCCAGGACAGGGTGCCGCTTACGAGCAGTACTTC
D gene: TRBD1
J gene: TRBJ2-7
V gene: TRBV5-1
clone size: NA

CDR3 protein: CSVRPGTGMGSYNEQFF
CDR3 DNA: TGCAGCGTCCGTCCCGGGACAGGGATGGGGTCCTACAATGAGCAGTTCTTC
D gene: TRBD1
J gene: TRBJ2-1
V gene: TRBV29-1
clone size: NA

CDR3 protein: CASSSGGTSYEQYF
CDR3 DNA: TGTGCCAGCAGCTCGGGTGGGACTAGCTACGAGCAGTACTTC
D gene: TRBD2
J gene: TRBJ2-7
V gene: TRBV11-2
clone size: NA

CDR3 protein: CASSLGWGEGNEKLFF
CDR3 DNA: TGTGCCAGCAGCTTAGGATGGGGAGAGGGCAATGAAAAACTGTTTTTT
D gene: NA
J gene: TRBJ1-4
V gene: TRBV7-6
clone size: NA

CDR3 protein: CASRPGTSGNNEQFF
CDR3 DNA: TGTGCCAGCCGCCCCGGGACTAGCGGAAACAATGAGCAGTTCTTC
D gene: TRBD2
J gene: TRBJ2-1
V gene: TRBV28
clone size: NA

CDR3 protein: CASSFGLYNEQFF
CDR3 DNA: TGTGCCAGCAGCTTCGGACTGTACAATGAGCAGTTCTTC
D gene: NA
J gene: TRBJ2-1
V gene: TRBV5-6
clone size: NA

CDR3 protein: CASTPQTGGAKTEAFF
CDR3 DNA: TGTGCGTCCACACCCCAAACAGGGGGGGCGAAGACTGAAGCTTTCTTT
D gene: TRBD1
J gene: TRBJ1-1
V gene: TRBV10-3
clone size: NA

CDR3 protein: CASSLLAGIYEQFF
CDR3 DNA: TGTGCCAGCAGTTTACTAGCGGGAATCTATGAGCAGTTCTTC
D gene: TRBD2
J gene: TRBJ2-1
V gene: TRBV6-6
clone size: NA

CDR3 protein: CASSRLFDRVSGANVLTF
CDR3 DNA: TGTGCCAGCAGCAGACTTTTCGACAGGGTGTCTGGGGCCAACGTCCTGACTTTC
D gene: TRBD1
J gene: TRBJ2-6
V gene: TRBV5-4
clone size: NA

CDR3 protein: CASSPRGSRGYTF
CDR3 DNA: TGTGCCAGTAGTCCCAGGGGTTCACGTGGCTACACCTTC
D gene: NA
J gene: TRBJ1-2
V gene: TRBV19
clone size: NA

CDR3 protein: CASSESERSYNEQFF
CDR3 DNA: TGTGCCAGCAGTGAATCCGAGCGGTCATACAATGAGCAGTTCTTC
D gene: NA
J gene: TRBJ2-1
V gene: TRBV25-1
clone size: NA

CDR3 protein: CASSLGVVGDTQYF
CDR3 DNA: TGTGCCAGCAGCTTGGGCGTGGTGGGAGATACGCAGTATTTT
D gene: NA
J gene: TRBJ2-3
V gene: TRBV7-6
clone size: once

CDR3 protein: CASSPQSGVEFF
CDR3 DNA: TGTGCCAGCAGCCCTCAGTCGGGTGTGGAGTTCTTC
D gene: NA
J gene: TRBJ2-1
V gene: TRBV7-3
clone size: NA

CDR3 protein: CAIRTGTGTGTGELFF
CDR3 DNA: TGTGCCATCAGGACCGGGACAGGGACGGGCACCGGGGAGCTGTTTTTT
D gene: TRBD1
J gene: TRBJ2-2
V gene: TRBV10-3
clone size: once

CDR3 protein: CASSPRGLETEAFF
CDR3 DNA: TGTGCCAGCAGTCCCAGGGGGCTAGAGACTGAAGCTTTCTTT
D gene: TRBD1
J gene: TRBJ1-1
V gene: TRBV2
clone size: NA